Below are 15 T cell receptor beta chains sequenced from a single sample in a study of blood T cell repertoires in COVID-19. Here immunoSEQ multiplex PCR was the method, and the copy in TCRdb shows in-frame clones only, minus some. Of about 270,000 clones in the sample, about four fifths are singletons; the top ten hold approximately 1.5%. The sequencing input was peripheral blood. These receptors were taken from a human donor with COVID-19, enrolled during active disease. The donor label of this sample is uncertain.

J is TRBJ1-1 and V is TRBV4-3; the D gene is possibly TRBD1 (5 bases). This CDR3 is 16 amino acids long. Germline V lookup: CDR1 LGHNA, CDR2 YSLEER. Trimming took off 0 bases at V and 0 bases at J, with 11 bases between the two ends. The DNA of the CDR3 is TGCGCCAGCAGCCAAGAGGGAGGGGAGCTGAACACTGAAGCTTTCTTT. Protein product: CASSQEGGELNTEAFF.

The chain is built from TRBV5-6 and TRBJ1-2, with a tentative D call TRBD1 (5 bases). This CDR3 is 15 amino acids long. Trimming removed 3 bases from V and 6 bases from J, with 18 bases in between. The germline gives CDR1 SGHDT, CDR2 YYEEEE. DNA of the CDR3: TGTGCCAGCAGCTGGATGGTGGGGGAGGGCCATGGCTACACCTTC. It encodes CASSWMVGEGHGYTF.

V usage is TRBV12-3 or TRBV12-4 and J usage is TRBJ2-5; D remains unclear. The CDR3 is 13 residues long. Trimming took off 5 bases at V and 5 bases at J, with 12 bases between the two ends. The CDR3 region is CASSPLSRETQYF. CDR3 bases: TGTGCCAGCAGTCCGCTTTCTCGGGAGACCCAGTACTTC.

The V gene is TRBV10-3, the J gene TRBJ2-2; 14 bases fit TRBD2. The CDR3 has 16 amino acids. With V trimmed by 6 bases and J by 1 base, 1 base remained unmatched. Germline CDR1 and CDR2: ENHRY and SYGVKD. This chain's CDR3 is CAIRGTSGGNTGELFF. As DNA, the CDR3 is TGTGCCATCAGGGGGACTAGCGGGGGGAACACCGGGGAGCTGTTTTTT.

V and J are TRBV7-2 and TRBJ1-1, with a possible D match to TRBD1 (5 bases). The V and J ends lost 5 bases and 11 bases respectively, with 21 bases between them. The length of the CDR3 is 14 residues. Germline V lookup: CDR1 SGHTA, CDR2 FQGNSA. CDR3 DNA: TGTGCCAGCAGCCCAGACAGTTCCACCGGTAGGGCTTTCTTT. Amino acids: CASSPDSSTGRAFF.

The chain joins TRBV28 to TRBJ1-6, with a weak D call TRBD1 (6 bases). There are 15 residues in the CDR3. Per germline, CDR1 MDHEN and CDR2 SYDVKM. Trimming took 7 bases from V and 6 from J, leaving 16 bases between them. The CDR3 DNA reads TGTGCCAGCACCATAACAGGGACGGCTAATTCACCCCTCCACTTT. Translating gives CASTITGTANSPLHF.

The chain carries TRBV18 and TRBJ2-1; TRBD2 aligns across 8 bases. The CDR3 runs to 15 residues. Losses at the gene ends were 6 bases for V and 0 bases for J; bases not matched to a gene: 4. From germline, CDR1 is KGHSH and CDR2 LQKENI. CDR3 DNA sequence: TGTGCCAGCTCCTCCGGGACTAGCTCCTACAATGAGCAGTTCTTC. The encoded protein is CASSSGTSSYNEQFF.

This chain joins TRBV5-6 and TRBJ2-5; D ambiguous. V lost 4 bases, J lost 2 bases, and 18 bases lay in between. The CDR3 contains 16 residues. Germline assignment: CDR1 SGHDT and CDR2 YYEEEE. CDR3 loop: CASSQYDGARQETQYF. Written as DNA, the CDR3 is TGTGCCAGCAGCCAATACGACGGAGCTCGGCAAGAGACCCAGTACTTC.

The CDR3 is CASSLGRGAYNEQFF. The CDR3 coding sequence is TGTGCCAGCAGCTTAGGGAGGGGTGCCTACAATGAGCAGTTCTTC. The genes are TRBV11-2 and TRBJ2-1, with TRBD2 as a possible D gene (6 bases). Germline CDR1 SGHAT, CDR2 FQNNGV. Trimming removed 1 base at V and 2 bases at J, with 9 bases between. CDR3 length: 15 amino acids. Full variable domain (outside the CDR3, taken from reference TRBV11-2 and TRBJ2-1): EAGVAQSPRYKIIEKRQSVAFWCNPISGHATLYWYQQILGQGPKLLIQFQNNGVVDDSQLPKDRFSAERLKGVDSTLKIQPAKLEDSAVYLCASSLGRGAYNEQFFGPGTRLTVL.

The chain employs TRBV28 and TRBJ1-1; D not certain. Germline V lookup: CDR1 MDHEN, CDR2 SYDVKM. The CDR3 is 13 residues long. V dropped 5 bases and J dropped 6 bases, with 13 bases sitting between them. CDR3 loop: CASSTPAGAEAFF. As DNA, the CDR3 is TGTGCCAGCAGTACCCCCGCGGGAGCTGAAGCTTTCTTT.

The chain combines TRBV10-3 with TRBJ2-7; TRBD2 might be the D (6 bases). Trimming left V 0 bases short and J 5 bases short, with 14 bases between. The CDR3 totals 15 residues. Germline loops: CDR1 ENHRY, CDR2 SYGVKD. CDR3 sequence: CAISESAGRQDEQYF. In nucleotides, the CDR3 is TGTGCCATCAGTGAGTCTGCAGGGAGGCAAGACGAGCAGTACTTC.

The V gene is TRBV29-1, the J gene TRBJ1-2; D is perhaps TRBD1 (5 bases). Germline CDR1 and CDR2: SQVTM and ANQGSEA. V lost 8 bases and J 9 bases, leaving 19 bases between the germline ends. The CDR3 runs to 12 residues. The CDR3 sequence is CSSDIQEPSYTF. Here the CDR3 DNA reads TGCAGCTCTGACATACAGGAGCCCAGCTACACCTTC.

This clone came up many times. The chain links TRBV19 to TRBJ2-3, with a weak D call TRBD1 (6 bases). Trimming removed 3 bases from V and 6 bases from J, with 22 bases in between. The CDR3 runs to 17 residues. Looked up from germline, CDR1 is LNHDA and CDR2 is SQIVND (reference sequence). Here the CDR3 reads CASSISGQTNFFDTQYF. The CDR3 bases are TGTGCCAGTAGTATTAGTGGACAGACGAATTTTTTTGATACGCAGTATTTT.

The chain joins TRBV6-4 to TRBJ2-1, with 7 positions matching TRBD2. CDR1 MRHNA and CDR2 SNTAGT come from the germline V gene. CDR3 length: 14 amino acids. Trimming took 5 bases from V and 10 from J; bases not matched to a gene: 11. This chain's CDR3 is CASSSGIPMAEQFF. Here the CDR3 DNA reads TGTGCCAGCAGTAGCGGGATCCCCATGGCGGAGCAGTTCTTC.

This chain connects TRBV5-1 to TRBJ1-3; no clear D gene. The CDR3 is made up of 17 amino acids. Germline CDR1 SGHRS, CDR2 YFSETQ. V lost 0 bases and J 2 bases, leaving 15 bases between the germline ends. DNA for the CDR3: TGCGCCAGCAGCTTGGCCGGGGTACGGAATCCTGGAAACACCATATATTTT. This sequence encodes CASSLAGVRNPGNTIYF. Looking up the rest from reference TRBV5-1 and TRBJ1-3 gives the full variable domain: KAGVTQTPRYLIKTRGQQVTLSCSPISGHRSVSWYQQTPGQGLQFLFEYFSETQRNKGNFPGRFSGRQFSNSRSEMNVSTLELGDSALYLCASSLAGVRNPGNTIYFGEGSWLTVV.